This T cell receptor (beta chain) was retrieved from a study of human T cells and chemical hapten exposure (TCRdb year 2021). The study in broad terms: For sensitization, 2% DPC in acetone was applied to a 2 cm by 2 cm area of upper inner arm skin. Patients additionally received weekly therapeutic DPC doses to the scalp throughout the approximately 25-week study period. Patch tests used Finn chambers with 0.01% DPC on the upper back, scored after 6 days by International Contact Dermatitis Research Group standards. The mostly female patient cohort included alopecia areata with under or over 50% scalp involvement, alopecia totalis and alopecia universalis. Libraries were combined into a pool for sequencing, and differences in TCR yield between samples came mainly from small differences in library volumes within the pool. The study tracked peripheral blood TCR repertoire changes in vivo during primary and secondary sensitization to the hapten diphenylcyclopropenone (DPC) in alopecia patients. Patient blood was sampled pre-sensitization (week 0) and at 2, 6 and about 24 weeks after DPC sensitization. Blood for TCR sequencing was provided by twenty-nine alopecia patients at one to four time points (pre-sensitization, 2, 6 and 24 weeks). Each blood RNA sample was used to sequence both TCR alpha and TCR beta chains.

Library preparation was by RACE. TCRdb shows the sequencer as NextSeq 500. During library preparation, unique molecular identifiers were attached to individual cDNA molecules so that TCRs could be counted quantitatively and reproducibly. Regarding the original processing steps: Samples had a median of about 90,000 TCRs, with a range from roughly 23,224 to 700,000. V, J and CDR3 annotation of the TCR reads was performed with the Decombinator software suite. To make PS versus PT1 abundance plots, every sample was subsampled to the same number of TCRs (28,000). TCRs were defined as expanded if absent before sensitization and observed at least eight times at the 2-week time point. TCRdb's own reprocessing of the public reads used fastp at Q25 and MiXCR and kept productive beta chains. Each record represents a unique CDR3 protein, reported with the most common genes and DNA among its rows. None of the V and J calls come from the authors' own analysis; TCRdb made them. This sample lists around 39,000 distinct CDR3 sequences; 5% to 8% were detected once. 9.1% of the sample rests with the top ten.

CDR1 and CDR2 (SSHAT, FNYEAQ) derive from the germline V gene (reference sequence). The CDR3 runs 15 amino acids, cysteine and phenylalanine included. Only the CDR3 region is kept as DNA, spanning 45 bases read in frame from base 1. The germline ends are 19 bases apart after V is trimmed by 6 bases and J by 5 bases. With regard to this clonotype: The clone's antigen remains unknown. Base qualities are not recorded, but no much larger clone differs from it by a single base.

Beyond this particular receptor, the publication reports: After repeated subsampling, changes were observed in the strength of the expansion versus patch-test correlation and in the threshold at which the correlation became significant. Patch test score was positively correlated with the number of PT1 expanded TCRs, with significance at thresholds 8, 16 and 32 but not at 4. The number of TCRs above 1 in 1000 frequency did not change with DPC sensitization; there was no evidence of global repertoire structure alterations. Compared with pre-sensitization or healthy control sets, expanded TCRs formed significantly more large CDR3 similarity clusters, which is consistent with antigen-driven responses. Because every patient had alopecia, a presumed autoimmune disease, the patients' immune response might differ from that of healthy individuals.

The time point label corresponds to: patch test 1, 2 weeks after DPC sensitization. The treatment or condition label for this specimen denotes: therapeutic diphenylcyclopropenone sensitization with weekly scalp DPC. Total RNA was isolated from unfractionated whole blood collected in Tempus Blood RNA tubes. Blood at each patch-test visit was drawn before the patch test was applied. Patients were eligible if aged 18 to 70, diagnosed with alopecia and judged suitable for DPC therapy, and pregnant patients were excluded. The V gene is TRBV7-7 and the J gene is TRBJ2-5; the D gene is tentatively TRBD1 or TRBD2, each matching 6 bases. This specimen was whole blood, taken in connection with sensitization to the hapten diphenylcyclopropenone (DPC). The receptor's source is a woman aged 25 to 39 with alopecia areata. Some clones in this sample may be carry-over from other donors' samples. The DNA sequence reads TGTGCCAGCAGTAAAGGGGGGACACGCGGGGAGACCCAGTACTTC. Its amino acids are CASSKGGTRGETQYF.